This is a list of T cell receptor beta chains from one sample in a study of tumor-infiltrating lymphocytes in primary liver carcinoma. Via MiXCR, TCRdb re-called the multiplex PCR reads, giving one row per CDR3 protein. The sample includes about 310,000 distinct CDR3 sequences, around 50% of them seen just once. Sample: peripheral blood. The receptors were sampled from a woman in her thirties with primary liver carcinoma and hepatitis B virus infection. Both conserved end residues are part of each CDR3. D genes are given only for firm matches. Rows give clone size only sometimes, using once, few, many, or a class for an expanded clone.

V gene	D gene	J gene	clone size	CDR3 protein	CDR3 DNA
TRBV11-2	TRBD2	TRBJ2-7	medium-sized	CASSPIAGVKEQYF	TGTGCCAGCAGCCCTATAGCGGGAGTGAAAGAGCAGTACTTC
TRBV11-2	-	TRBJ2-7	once	CVSSLEPPTEKYF	TGTGTCAGCAGCTTGGAGCCCCCGACTGAGAAGTATTTC
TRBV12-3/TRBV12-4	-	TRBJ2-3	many	CASSGDSTDTQYF	TGTGCCAGCAGTGGGGACAGCACAGATACGCAGTATTTT
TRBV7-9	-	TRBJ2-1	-	CASSLAGINEQFF	TGTGCCAGCAGCTTAGCGGGTATCAATGAGCAGTTCTTC
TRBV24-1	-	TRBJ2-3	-	CATSDPRGADTQYF	TGTGCCACCAGTGACCCGAGGGGGGCGGATACGCAGTATTTT
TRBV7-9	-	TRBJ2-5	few	CASSLGVSQETQYF	TGTGCCAGCAGCTTAGGGGTATCCCAAGAGACCCAGTACTTC
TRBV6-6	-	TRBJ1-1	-	CARSYSIGSEAFF	TGTGCCAGAAGTTACTCGATCGGTTCTGAAGCTTTCTTT
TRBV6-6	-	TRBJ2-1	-	CASSYTSGYNEQFF	TGTGCCAGCAGTTACACTTCTGGTTACAATGAGCAGTTCTTC
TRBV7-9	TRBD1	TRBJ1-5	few	CASVLGTGVQPQHF	TGTGCCAGCGTCTTAGGGACAGGGGTTCAGCCCCAGCATTTT
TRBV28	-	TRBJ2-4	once	CASSLRHGSRTKNIQYF	TGTGCCAGCAGTCTACGGCATGGCAGCAGGACCAAAAACATTCAGTACTTC
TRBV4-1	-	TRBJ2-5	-	CASSHNQTSETQYF	TGCGCCAGCAGCCACAACCAGACAAGTGAGACCCAGTACTTC
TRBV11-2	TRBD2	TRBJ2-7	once	CASGSSGEREYYEQYF	TGTGCCAGCGGCTCCTCCGGCGAGCGGGAATACTACGAGCAGTACTTC
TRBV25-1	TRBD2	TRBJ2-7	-	CASSKDGGGPEQYF	TGTGCCAGCAGTAAGGACGGGGGGGGGCCCGAGCAGTACTTC
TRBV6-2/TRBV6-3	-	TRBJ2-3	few	CASSSSGEGPDTQYF	-
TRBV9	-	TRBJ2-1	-	CASSSYGGNEQFF	TGTGCCAGCAGCAGCTACGGGGGCAATGAGCAGTTCTTC
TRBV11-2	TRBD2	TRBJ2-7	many	CASSLLAGEMEQYF	TGTGCCAGCAGCTTACTAGCGGGAGAGATGGAGCAGTACTTC
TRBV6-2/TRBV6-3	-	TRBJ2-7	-	CASSWPYEQYF	TGTGCCAGCAGTTGGCCCTACGAGCAGTACTTC
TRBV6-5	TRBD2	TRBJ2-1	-	CASSPGLAGVNEQFF	TGTGCCAGCAGTCCCGGACTAGCGGGAGTTAATGAGCAGTTCTTC
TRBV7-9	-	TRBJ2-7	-	CASSLVAGPYEQYF	TGTGCCAGCAGCTTAGTCGCTGGGCCGTACGAGCAGTACTTC
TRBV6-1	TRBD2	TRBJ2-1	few	CASSEGSWGNEGGRNEQFF	TGTGCCAGCAGTGAAGGGTCGTGGGGGAATGAGGGAGGGAGGAATGAGCAGTTCTTC
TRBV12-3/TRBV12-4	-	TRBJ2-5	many	CASSGTGAGETQYF	TGTGCCAGCAGTGGAACAGGGGCGGGGGAGACCCAGTACTTC
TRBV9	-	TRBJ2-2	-	CASSVAGSRYDTGELFF	TGTGCCAGCAGCGTAGCCGGGAGCCGGTATGACACCGGGGAGCTGTTTTTT
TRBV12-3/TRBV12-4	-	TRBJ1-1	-	CASTFGPGERAFF	-
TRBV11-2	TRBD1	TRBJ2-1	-	CASSIAGTGTYEQFF	TGTGCCAGCAGCATTGCCGGGACAGGGACGTACGAGCAGTTCTTC
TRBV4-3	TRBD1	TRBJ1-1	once	CASSQWTGFAEAFF	TGCGCCAGCAGCCAATGGACAGGGTTTGCTGAAGCTTTCTTT
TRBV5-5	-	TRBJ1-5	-	CASSPRGAKEQPQHF	TGTGCCAGCAGCCCCCGCGGGGCTAAAGAGCAGCCCCAGCATTTT
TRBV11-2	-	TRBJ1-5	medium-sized	CASSFSGTNNQPQHF	TGTGCCAGCAGCTTCAGTGGGACAAACAATCAGCCCCAGCATTTT
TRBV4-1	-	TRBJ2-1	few	CASSHYPGGAAPDEQFF	TGCGCCAGCAGCCATTACCCTGGGGGAGCGGCCCCAGATGAGCAGTTCTTC
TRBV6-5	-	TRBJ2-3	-	CASSYSRGIADTQYF	TGTGCCAGCAGTTACTCGAGGGGTATAGCAGATACGCAGTATTTT
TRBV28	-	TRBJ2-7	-	CASSPPFPPYEQYF	TGTGCCAGCAGCCCACCATTCCCCCCCTACGAGCAGTACTTC
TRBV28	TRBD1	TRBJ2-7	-	CASRVDWTGGSYEQYF	TGTGCCAGCAGAGTAGATTGGACAGGGGGCTCCTACGAGCAGTACTTC
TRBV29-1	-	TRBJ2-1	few	CSVGDWLNEQFF	TGCAGCGTTGGCGACTGGCTTAATGAGCAGTTCTTC
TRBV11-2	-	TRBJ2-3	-	CATSLGRGTQYF	TGTGCCACCAGCTTAGGGCGGGGTACGCAGTATTTT
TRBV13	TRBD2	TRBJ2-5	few	CASSLGRGTSGRSTQYF	TGTGCCAGCAGCTTAGGCCGGGGGACTAGCGGGAGGTCGACCCAGTACTTC
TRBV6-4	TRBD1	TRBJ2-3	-	CASSGLGQTFTDTQYF	TGTGCCAGCAGTGGTTTGGGACAGACTTTCACAGATACGCAGTATTTT
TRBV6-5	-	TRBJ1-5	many	CASSSVGTDLLSQPQHF	TGTGCCAGCAGTTCCGTAGGGACTGATCTTTTATCGCAGCCCCAGCATTTT
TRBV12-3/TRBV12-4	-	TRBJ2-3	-	CASSPSGDGTDTQYF	TGTGCCAGCAGTCCGTCAGGGGATGGCACAGATACGCAGTATTTT
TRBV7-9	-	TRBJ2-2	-	CASSPGSGVTGELFF	TGTGCCAGCAGCCCGGGGTCGGGAGTGACCGGGGAGCTGTTTTTT
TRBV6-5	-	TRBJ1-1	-	CAISEYRLSGGTEAFF	TGTGCCATCAGTGAGTATAGACTATCCGGAGGCACTGAAGCTTTCTTT
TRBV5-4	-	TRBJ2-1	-	CVSSFVGSYNEQFF	TGTGTCAGCAGCTTTGTCGGGAGTTACAATGAGCAGTTCTTC
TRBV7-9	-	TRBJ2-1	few	CASSLAVVPRDQKQFF	TGTGCCAGCAGCTTAGCTGTAGTCCCCAGGGACCAGAAGCAGTTCTTC
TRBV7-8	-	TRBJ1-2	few	CASSPDGAYGYTF	TGTGCCAGCAGCCCGGATGGGGCGTATGGCTACACCTTC
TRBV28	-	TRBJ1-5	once	CASKGGYSNQPQHF	TGTGCCAGCAAGGGGGGGTATAGCAATCAGCCCCAGCATTTT
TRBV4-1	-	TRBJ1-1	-	CASSQSPSGGPGEAFF	TGCGCCAGCAGCCAAAGTCCCTCCGGGGGGCCCGGTGAAGCTTTCTTT
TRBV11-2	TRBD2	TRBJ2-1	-	CASSSRELAGVEQFF	TGTGCCAGCAGCTCAAGGGAACTAGCGGGAGTCGAGCAGTTCTTC
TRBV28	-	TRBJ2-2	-	CASSLSGGNTGELFF	TGTGCCAGCAGTTTATCAGGCGGGAACACCGGGGAGCTGTTTTTT
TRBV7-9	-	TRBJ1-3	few	CASRPPGREDTIYF	TGTGCCAGCAGGCCACCGGGAAGGGAAGACACCATATATTTT
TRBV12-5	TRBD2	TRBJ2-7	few	CASGLVVSGSYEQYF	TGTGCTAGTGGTTTGGTAGTTAGCGGGAGCTACGAGCAGTACTTC
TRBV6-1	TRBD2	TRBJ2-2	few	CASKRGPGKDGELFF	TGTGCCAGCAAGCGGGGGCCAGGGAAAGACGGGGAGCTGTTTTTT
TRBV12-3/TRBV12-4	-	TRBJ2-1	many	CASLWGANEQFF	TGTGCCAGCCTCTGGGGCGCCAATGAGCAGTTCTTC
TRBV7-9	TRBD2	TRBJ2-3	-	CASSFSGESTDTQYF	TGTGCCAGCAGCTTTAGCGGGGAGAGCACAGATACGCAGTATTTT
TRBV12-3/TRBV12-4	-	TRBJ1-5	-	CASSFSALRPQHF	TGTGCCAGCAGTTTTTCAGCACTCCGGCCCCAGCATTTT
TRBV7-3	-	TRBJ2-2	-	CASSLSGMNTGELFF	TGTGCCAGCAGCTTAAGTGGGATGAACACCGGGGAGCTGTTTTTT
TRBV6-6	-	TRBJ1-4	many	CASAWGNEKLFF	TGTGCCAGCGCGTGGGGTAATGAAAAACTGTTTTTT
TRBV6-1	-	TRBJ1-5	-	CASRGGGQPQHF	TGTGCCAGCAGGGGTGGCGGTCAGCCCCAGCATTTT